The rows below give T cell receptor beta chains drawn from one sample of a study of OX40 agonist ivuxolimab in advanced cancers. Some clones are missing from TCRdb's copy, which holds only in-frame ones; the method was immunoSEQ multiplex PCR. The sample lists some 80,000 clones; around 84% were seen once. The sequenced sample was CD4+ or CD8+ T cells sorted from blood, obtained in a trial of the OX40 agonist ivuxolimab. Receptor source: an adult with an advanced solid tumor such as melanoma, head and neck, liver or kidney cancer. Each CDR3 is given with its conserved first and last residue. D genes are given only for firm matches. Not every row has a clone size; where given, it reads once, few, many or a size class.

TRBV7-2	TRBJ1-2	-	-	TGTGCCAGCAGCTTAGTTGGGGGGGGTGACTATGGCTACACCTTC	CASSLVGGGDYGYTF
TRBV5-4	TRBJ1-6	TRBD1	-	TGTGCCAGCAGCCAAGGGACAGGGGCGGATAATTCACCCCTCCACTTT	CASSQGTGADNSPLHF
TRBV5-1	TRBJ2-3	-	-	TGCGCCAGCAGCTCCTTAGCGGCCAGAGGATATACGCAGTATTTT	CASSSLAARGYTQYF
TRBV9	TRBJ2-3	-	-	TGTGCCAGCAGCGTAGCGCCATTCGGGACGGGGCGGGGGCGCCTGGATACGCAGTATTTT	CASSVAPFGTGRGRLDTQYF
TRBV6-5	TRBJ2-7	TRBD2	once	TGTGCCAGCAGTTACGGACTAGCGGGAGGCCGGTACGAGCAGTACTTC	CASSYGLAGGRYEQYF
TRBV30	TRBJ2-5	-	-	TGTGCCTGGAGTGTACGGGGAGGTGGTGAGACCCAGTACTTC	CAWSVRGGGETQYF
TRBV6-5	TRBJ1-2	TRBD1	-	TGTGCCAGTACCGGGACAGGGGTCCCTAACTATGGCTACACCTTC	CASTGTGVPNYGYTF
TRBV30	TRBJ1-6	TRBD1	-	TGTGCCTGGAACAGGGGATCAACCTCACCCCTCCACTTT	CAWNRGSTSPLHF
TRBV30	TRBJ1-2	-	few	TGTGCCTGGAATTGGCGAAGGAACTATGGCTACACCTTC	CAWNWRRNYGYTF
TRBV4-1	TRBJ1-2	-	few	TGCGCCAGCAGCCAAGACGAAGGGGACCTTTACTCTGGCTACACCTTC	CASSQDEGDLYSGYTF
TRBV7-9	TRBJ2-5	-	-	TGTGCCAGCAGCACCCGGGACACTTGGTACCAAGAGACCCAGTACTTC	CASSTRDTWYQETQYF
TRBV5-1	TRBJ1-5	-	-	TGCGCCAGCAGCAACATCATCAGGGGTGATAAGGCTAGCAATCAGCCCCAGCATTTT	CASSNIIRGDKASNQPQHF
TRBV10-3	TRBJ1-1	TRBD1	-	TGTGCCATCAGTGGACAGGGGAAATCGAACACTGAAGCTTTCTTT	CAISGQGKSNTEAFF
TRBV4-2	TRBJ2-3	TRBD2	-	TGTGCCAGCAGCCAAGGGGGCCAGGGACTAGCGTGGACAGATACGCAGTATTTT	CASSQGGQGLAWTDTQYF
TRBV5-1	TRBJ1-1	-	few	TGCGCCAGCAGCTTGACGGCGGGGAACACTGAAGCTTTCTTT	CASSLTAGNTEAFF
TRBV2	TRBJ2-7	TRBD2	-	TGTGCCAGCAGTGGTCTAGCGGGAGGGCGCTCCTACGAGCAGTACTTC	CASSGLAGGRSYEQYF
TRBV5-4	TRBJ1-3	TRBD1	-	TGTGCCAGCAGATTTAGCGTCGGGACAGCCGTTTACTCTGGAAACACCATATATTTT	CASRFSVGTAVYSGNTIYF
TRBV14	TRBJ2-7	TRBD1	once	TGTGCCAGCAGCCAAATAATGGGACAGGGGGCGCGAGAGCAGTACTTC	CASSQIMGQGAREQYF
TRBV14	TRBJ1-1	TRBD1	-	TGTGCCAGCAGCCAACCTCCTACAGGGGTCCGCGGTGAAGCTTTCTTT	CASSQPPTGVRGEAFF
TRBV27	TRBJ1-4	-	-	TGTGCCAGCAGTTTACCGGACAGCAGAAAACTGTTTTTT	CASSLPDSRKLFF
TRBV10-2	TRBJ1-1	-	-	TGCGCCAGCAGCGGCGGGGCGGCTGAAGCTTTCTTT	CASSGGAAEAFF
TRBV5-1	TRBJ1-2	TRBD1	-	TGCGCCAGCAGCTTAGACGGACAGGGTGACTACACCTTC	CASSLDGQGDYTF
TRBV11-1	TRBJ2-1	-	-	TGTGCCAGCAGCTTAGGGTCTCCGAAGCAGTTCTTC	CASSLGSPKQFF
TRBV11-2	TRBJ2-7	-	-	TGTGCCAGCAGCCCCAGGGACTTGCGGGACCCGGGCGAGCAGTACTTC	CASSPRDLRDPGEQYF
TRBV10-3	TRBJ1-6	-	many	TGTGCCATCAACAACAGGTACTCCTATAATTCACCCCTCCACTTT	CAINNRYSYNSPLHF
TRBV29-1	TRBJ1-2	-	-	TGCAGCACCTCCAGGGGCAGTACTAACTATGGCTACACCTTC	CSTSRGSTNYGYTF